This T cell receptor beta chain was recorded in a study of CD8 T cells in Susac syndrome. cDNA came from approximately 0.5 to 1 ug RNA primed by random hexamers. With immunoSEQ multiplex PCR, TCR beta CDR3 was amplified across 54 Vbeta and 13 Jbeta. TCRdb passed the immunoSEQ multiplex PCR reads through MiXCR, listing each CDR3 protein once. The data contain about 150,000 distinct CDR3 sequences, about 94% of them seen just once; the ten biggest clones take up around 0.21%. The germline V gene has CDR1 MNHEY and CDR2 SMNVEV (reference sequence). The CDR3 has 14 residues. V gave up 5 bases and J gave up 2 bases, with 10 bases separating them. Sequencing targeted TCR beta in blood CD8+ and CD4+ T cells. TEMRA cells were FACS-enriched, while CD8+ and CD4+ T cells were negatively isolated. This clonotype was detected a few times.

The chain links TRBV27 to TRBJ1-5; D is unclear. Sequencing was done on a sample of CD8+ T cells from PBMCs. This TCR derives from a human donor with multiple sclerosis. CDR3 protein: CASSPSAGNQPQHF. The CDR3 coding sequence is TGTGCCAGCAGTCCCAGTGCGGGCAATCAGCCCCAGCATTTT.